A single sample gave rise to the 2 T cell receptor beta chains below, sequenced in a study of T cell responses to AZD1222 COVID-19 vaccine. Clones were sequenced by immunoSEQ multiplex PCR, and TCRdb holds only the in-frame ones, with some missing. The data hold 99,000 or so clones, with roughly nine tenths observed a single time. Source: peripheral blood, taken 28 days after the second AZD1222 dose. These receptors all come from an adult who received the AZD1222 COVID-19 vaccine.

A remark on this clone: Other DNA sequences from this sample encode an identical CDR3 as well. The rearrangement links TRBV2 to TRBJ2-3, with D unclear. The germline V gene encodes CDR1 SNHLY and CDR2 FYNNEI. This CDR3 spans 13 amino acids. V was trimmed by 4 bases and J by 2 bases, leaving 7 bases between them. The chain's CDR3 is CASSGQLTDTQYF. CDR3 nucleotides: TGTGCCAGCAGTGGGCAGCTCACAGATACGCAGTATTTT.

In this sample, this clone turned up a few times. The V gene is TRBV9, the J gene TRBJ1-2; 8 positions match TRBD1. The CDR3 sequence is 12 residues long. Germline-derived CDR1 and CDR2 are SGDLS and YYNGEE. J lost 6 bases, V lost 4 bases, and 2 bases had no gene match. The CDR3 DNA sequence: TGTGCCAGCAGCTTGACAGGGGATGGCTACACCTTC. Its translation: CASSLTGDGYTF. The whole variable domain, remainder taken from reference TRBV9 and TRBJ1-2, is DSGVTQTPKHLITATGQRVTLRCSPRSGDLSVYWYQQSLDQGLQFLIQYYNGEERAKGNILERFSAQQFPDLHSELNLSSLELGDSALYFCASSLTGDGYTFGSGTRLTVV.